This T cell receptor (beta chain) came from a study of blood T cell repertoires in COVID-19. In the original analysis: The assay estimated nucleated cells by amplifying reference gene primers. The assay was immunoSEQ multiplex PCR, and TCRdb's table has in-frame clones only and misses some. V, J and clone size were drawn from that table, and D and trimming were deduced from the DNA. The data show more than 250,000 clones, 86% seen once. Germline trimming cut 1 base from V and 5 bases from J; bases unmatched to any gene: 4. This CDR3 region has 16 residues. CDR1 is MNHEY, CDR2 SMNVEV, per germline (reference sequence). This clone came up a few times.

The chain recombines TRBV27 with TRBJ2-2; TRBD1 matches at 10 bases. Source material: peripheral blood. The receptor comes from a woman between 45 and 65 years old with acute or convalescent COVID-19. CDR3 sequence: CASSLYGQGGTGELFF. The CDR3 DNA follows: TGTGCCAGCAGTTTATACGGACAGGGGGGGACCGGGGAGCTGTTTTTT.